Below are 23 T cell receptor beta chains sequenced from a single sample in a study of blood T cell repertoires in COVID-19. Using immunoSEQ multiplex PCR, the repertoire was profiled, and TCRdb retains in-frame clones only, with some absent. The data contain some 20,000 clones, roughly 90% of them seen just once; the ten biggest clones take up roughly 10%. The specimen sequenced was peripheral blood. The origin of the receptors is a man aged 35 to 55 with active COVID-19.

The V and J genes are TRBV6-6 and TRBJ1-4; the match to TRBD1 covers 8 bases. The CDR3 is made up of 15 amino acids. V lost 8 bases and J lost 2; bases outside the gene matches: 7. In germline, CDR1 is MNHNY, CDR2 SVGAGI (reference sequence). For the CDR3, the DNA is TGTGCCAGCTGCACCTCAGGGGGCACTAATGAAAAACTGTTTTTT. Translated, it gives CASCTSGGTNEKLFF.

The V gene is TRBV7-6, the J gene TRBJ2-3, with 14 bases aligning to TRBD2. Looked up from germline, CDR1 is SGHVS and CDR2 is FNYEAQ. CDR3 length: 17 amino acids. Losses at the gene ends were 4 bases for V and 3 bases for J; bases not matched to a gene: 6. CDR3 coding DNA: TGTGCCAGCAGCTCCTGGACTAGCGGGAGGAGTACAGATACGCAGTATTTT. Translating gives CASSSWTSGRSTDTQYF.

This chain uses TRBV5-1 with TRBJ2-2; 11 bases line up with TRBD2. J lost 2 bases, V lost 3 bases, and 9 bases had no gene match. The germline CDR1 and CDR2 sequences are SGHRS and YFSETQ. CDR3 length equals 18 residues. The CDR3 region has the DNA TGCGCCAGCAGCTCCCGACTAACTAGCGGGAGAAACACCGGGGAGCTGTTTTTT. Its protein is CASSSRLTSGRNTGELFF.

This chain links TRBV19 with TRBJ1-5, with D possibly matching TRBD1 (5 bases). This CDR3 has 13 amino acids. Looked up from germline, CDR1 is LNHDA and CDR2 is SQIVND (reference sequence). V was pared by 6 bases and J by 2 bases, with 8 bases between. The CDR3 spells CASRRGRNQPQHF. The CDR3 DNA follows: TGTGCCAGTAGGCGGGGCCGCAATCAGCCCCAGCATTTT. Filled out from reference TRBV19 and TRBJ1-5, the complete variable domain reads DGGITQSPKYLFRKEGQNVTLSCEQNLNHDAMYWYRQDPGQGLRLIYYSQIVNDFQKGDIAEGYSVSREKKESFPLTVTSAQKNPTAFYLCASRRGRNQPQHFGDGTRLSIL.

J is TRBJ2-1 and V is TRBV7-9, with 8 bases that match TRBD2. V gave up 5 bases and J gave up 7 bases; unmatched junction bases: 13. The CDR3 has 16 amino acids. From germline, CDR1 is SEHNR and CDR2 FQNEAQ (reference sequence). The CDR3 DNA is TGTGCCAGCAGCCCTACCGGGACTAGAATTAGGAATGAGCAGTTCTTC. Its protein is CASSPTGTRIRNEQFF.

This chain joins TRBV29-1 and TRBJ2-3; 8 positions agree with TRBD1. CDR1 and CDR2 (germline): SQVTM, ANQGSEA. V lost 0 bases, J lost 1 base, and 3 bases stayed unmatched. The CDR3 sequence is 15 residues long. The CDR3 loop is CSVEDQGAGTDTQYF. The CDR3 nucleotides read TGCAGCGTTGAAGATCAGGGGGCTGGCACAGATACGCAGTATTTT.

This sequence joins TRBV27 and TRBJ1-5; D is ambiguous. This CDR3 has 15 residues. V lost 1 base, J lost 0 bases, and 7 bases lay in between. The V gene's germline CDR1 is MNHEY and CDR2 SMNVEV (reference sequence). The chain's CDR3 is CASSLYGVSNQPQHF. CDR3 DNA: TGTGCCAGCAGTTTATACGGAGTTAGCAATCAGCCCCAGCATTTT.

V gene TRBV20-1 combines with J gene TRBJ2-7; D unresolved. Trimming took off 6 bases at V and 7 bases at J, with 13 bases between the two ends. Germline assignment: CDR1 DFQATT and CDR2 SNEGSKA (reference sequence). The CDR3 runs to 11 residues. CDR3 DNA: TGCAGTGCCGGATCGCCACAGGAGCAGTACTTC. It is translated as CSAGSPQEQYF.

The gene calls are TRBV6-5 and TRBJ1-6; D gene uncertain. From germline, CDR1 is MNHEY and CDR2 SVGAGI. The V end was cut by 2 bases, the J end by 1 base, with 9 bases between. This CDR3 is built from 16 residues. This chain's CDR3 is CASSYLRWSYNSPLHF. The CDR3 DNA follows: TGTGCCAGCAGTTACCTACGATGGTCCTATAATTCACCCCTCCACTTT.

V usage is TRBV11-2 and J usage is TRBJ2-1, with 8 bases identical to TRBD2. This CDR3 has 15 amino acids. From germline, CDR1 is SGHAT and CDR2 FQNNGV. V was pared by 4 bases and J by 2 bases, with 4 bases of the junction left unmatched. The CDR3 loop is CASSSSGSAYNEQFF. The CDR3 bases are TGTGCCAGCAGCTCCAGCGGGAGCGCCTACAATGAGCAGTTCTTC.

The J gene is TRBJ2-7, the V gene TRBV18; D may be TRBD1 (6 bases). There are 12 residues in the CDR3. The V and J ends lost 3 bases and 7 bases respectively, with 10 bases between them. Germline values: CDR1 KGHSH, CDR2 LQKENI. The CDR3 loop is CASSPTGMEQYF. Written as DNA, the CDR3 is TGTGCCAGCTCACCCACAGGGATGGAGCAGTACTTC.

This clone was detected only once. The chain is built from TRBV29-1 and TRBJ2-7, with D possibly TRBD1 on 6 matching bases. V lost 6 bases to trimming and J lost 2 bases, with 14 bases between them. This CDR3 is built from 13 residues. The germline CDR1 and CDR2 sequences are SQVTM and ANQGSEA. The CDR3: CSVQGFGTYEQYF. The CDR3, as DNA: TGCAGCGTACAGGGATTTGGCACCTACGAGCAGTACTTC.

This clone is labeled large. This rearrangement joins TRBV6-4 to TRBJ1-4; D possibly corresponds to TRBD1 (6 bases). V was cut by 7 bases and J by 7 bases, with 19 bases left in between. Germline assignment: CDR1 MRHNA and CDR2 SNTAGT. The length of the CDR3 is 15 residues. CDR3 protein: CASTLAPTGIEKLFF. For the CDR3, the DNA is TGTGCCAGCACGCTCGCCCCGACAGGTATTGAAAAACTGTTTTTT.

The CDR3: CASSPLGDNEQFF. For the CDR3, the DNA is TGCGCCAGCAGCCCACTCGGGGACAATGAGCAGTTCTTC. The gene calls are TRBV4-3 and TRBJ2-1, with TRBD2 as a possible D gene (5 bases). Germline-derived CDR1 and CDR2 are LGHNA and YSLEER. Trimming removed 4 bases from V and 5 bases from J, with 9 bases in between. The CDR3 has 13 amino acids.

The rearrangement joins TRBV19 to TRBJ2-5, with TRBD2 matching 9 bases. The CDR3 loop spans 14 amino acids. Germline V gives CDR1 LNHDA, CDR2 SQIVND (reference sequence). V was clipped by 3 bases and J by 4 bases; unmatched bases: 3. The CDR3 nucleotides read TGTGCCAGTAGTATGGGGACTAGCCCAGAGACCCAGTACTTC. It encodes CASSMGTSPETQYF.

This clone appeared a single time. This chain uses TRBV7-6 with TRBJ2-1; 8 nucleotides agree with TRBD2. CDR1 is SGHVS and CDR2 is FNYEAQ in the germline V gene. V shed 5 bases, J shed 8 bases, and the junction held 11 bases outside the gene matches. CDR3 length: 15 amino acids. CDR3 amino acids: CASSPHQREIDEQFF. CDR3 bases: TGTGCCAGCAGCCCACACCAGCGGGAGATCGATGAGCAGTTCTTC.

This sequence joins TRBV3-1 (or the pseudogene TRBV3-2) and TRBJ2-7; 11 bases map to TRBD2. This CDR3 comprises 18 residues. V lost 0 bases, J lost 0 bases, and 7 bases stayed unmatched. Germline CDR1 and CDR2: LGHDT and YNNKEL (reference sequence). The CDR3: CASSQDITTSGISYEQYF. DNA for the CDR3: TGTGCCAGCAGCCAAGATATTACGACTAGCGGGATCTCCTACGAGCAGTACTTC.

The chain links TRBV9 to TRBJ2-5, with D tentatively TRBD2 (5 bases). From germline, CDR1 is SGDLS and CDR2 YYNGEE. This CDR3 has 13 amino acids. V lost 0 bases to trimming and J lost 4 bases, with 7 bases between them. CDR3 bases: TGTGCCAGCAGCGTAGGAGGGAGAGAGACCCAGTACTTC. As protein: CASSVGGRETQYF. The entire variable domain, with the rest obtained from reference TRBV9 and TRBJ2-5, is as follows: DSGVTQTPKHLITATGQRVTLRCSPRSGDLSVYWYQQSLDQGLQFLIQYYNGEERAKGNILERFSAQQFPDLHSELNLSSLELGDSALYFCASSVGGRETQYFGPGTRLLVL.

The chain recombines TRBV13 with TRBJ2-7; 7 bases are shared with TRBD1. V lost 3 bases, J lost 10 bases, and 15 bases stayed unmatched. CDR1 and CDR2 from the germline V gene are PRHDT and FYEKMQ (reference sequence). This CDR3 has 15 amino acids. The CDR3 sequence is CASSFPRQGTSVQYF. The CDR3 nucleotides read TGTGCCAGCAGCTTTCCGAGACAGGGAACTTCAGTACAGTACTTC. Supplemented by reference TRBV13 and TRBJ2-7, the full variable domain reads AAGVIQSPRHLIKEKRETATLKCYPIPRHDTVYWYQQGPGQDPQFLISFYEKMQSDKGSIPDRFSAQQFSDYHSELNMSSLELGDSALYFCASSFPRQGTSVQYFGPGTRLTVT.

The gene calls are TRBV28 and TRBJ1-1; D remains unclear. The V end lost 1 base, the J end lost 1 base, and 25 bases lay between the germline ends. In germline, CDR1 is MDHEN, CDR2 SYDVKM. This CDR3 spans 20 amino acids. CDR3 protein: CASSLYPFPRPGGENTEAFF. The CDR3 bases are TGTGCCAGCAGTTTATACCCCTTCCCCAGACCGGGCGGGGAGAACACTGAAGCTTTCTTT.

The V call is TRBV6-5, the J call TRBJ2-7, with 10 bases aligning to TRBD1. V lost 4 bases to trimming and J lost 1 base; unmatched junction nucleotides: 4. The CDR3 is 15 residues long. CDR1 is MNHEY, CDR2 SVGAGI, per germline. CDR3 region: CASSSMGQGSYEQYF. In DNA, the CDR3 is TGTGCCAGCAGTTCTATGGGACAGGGGTCCTACGAGCAGTACTTC.

This rearrangement joins TRBV9 to TRBJ2-3, with TRBD2 identical over 9 bases. This CDR3 region has 18 residues. In germline, CDR1 is SGDLS, CDR2 YYNGEE. The junction had 11 bases not matched to a gene; V was cut back by 0 bases and J by 3 bases. CDR3 sequence reads: CASSVEGSGSLPTDTQYF. Here the CDR3 DNA reads TGTGCCAGCAGCGTAGAGGGTAGCGGGAGTCTCCCGACAGATACGCAGTATTTT.

The V and J genes are TRBV7-9 and TRBJ2-3; 9 positions agree with TRBD1. CDR1 and CDR2 (germline): SEHNR, FQNEAQ (reference sequence). The CDR3 extends over 14 amino acids. Germline trimming cut 6 bases from V and 3 bases from J; bases unmatched to any gene: 4. CDR3 loop: CASRRQGGTDTQYF. The CDR3 DNA reads TGTGCCAGCAGACGACAGGGGGGGACAGATACGCAGTATTTT.